This T cell receptor beta chain was sequenced for a study of shared clonotypes between healthy human individuals. J gave up 9 bases and V 6 bases, and 14 bases lay outside the gene matches. The germline V gene has CDR1 MDHEN and CDR2 SYDVKM. The CDR3 totals 15 residues. As regards this clone: Antigen specificity is unknown.

Overall study results and limits: Investigators expected sequencing depth to affect clonotype sharing among donors.

Unsorted samples used some 90 million PBMCs for genomic DNA. TCRdb's copy holds only in-frame clones and misses some; the assay was immunoSEQ multiplex PCR. The sample shows 520,000 or so clones, 79% of them seen only once. The genes are TRBV28 and TRBJ2-7; 10 bases map to TRBD1. The receptor comes from a woman in her thirties or forties in good health. Some clones in this sample may be carry-over from other donors' samples. The sequenced sample was PBMCs. The CDR3 nucleotides are TGTGCCAGCAGCCGCCACGGGACAGGGGATAAAGGGCAGTACTTC. This gives the protein CASSRHGTGDKGQYF.